This T cell receptor (beta chain) was identified in a study of T-cell memory formation after mild COVID-19. The CDR3 loop spans 14 amino acids. Germline values: CDR1 SGHTA, CDR2 FQGNSA. Between the trimmed V and J ends, which lost 3 bases and 3 bases, there was a span of 12 bases. TCRdb recomputed calls from the 5' RACE reads with MiXCR, one row per CDR3 protein. The data hold around 250,000 distinct CDR3 sequences, with approximately 10% observed a single time. Source material: PBMCs or a T cell subset sorted from them (not recorded which). The J gene is TRBJ2-7, the V gene TRBV7-2; tentatively, D is TRBD2 (6 bases). This receptor was taken from a man younger than 30 who had mild COVID-19 (a few samples of this study predate the infection). Cell type and time point are not known. CDR3 nucleotide sequence: TGTGCCAGCAGCTTGCGGGGCCTAGGCTACGAGCAGTACGTC. Amino acids: CASSLRGLGYEQYV.